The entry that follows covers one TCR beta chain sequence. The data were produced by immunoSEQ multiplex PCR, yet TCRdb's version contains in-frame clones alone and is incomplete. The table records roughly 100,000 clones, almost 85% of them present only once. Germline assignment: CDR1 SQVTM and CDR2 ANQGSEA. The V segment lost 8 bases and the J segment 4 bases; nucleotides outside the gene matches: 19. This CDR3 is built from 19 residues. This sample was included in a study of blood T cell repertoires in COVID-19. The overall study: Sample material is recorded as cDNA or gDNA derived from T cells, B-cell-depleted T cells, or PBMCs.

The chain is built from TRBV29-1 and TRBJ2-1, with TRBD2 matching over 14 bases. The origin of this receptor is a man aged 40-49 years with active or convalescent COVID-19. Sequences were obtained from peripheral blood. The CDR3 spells CSLVILTSGGAYSYNEQFF. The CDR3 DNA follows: TGCAGCTTGGTAATTTTGACTAGCGGGGGGGCCTACTCGTACAATGAGCAGTTCTTC.